Below, 32 T cell receptor beta chains from the same sample are listed, as sequenced in a study of OX40 agonist ivuxolimab in advanced cancers. The data were produced by immunoSEQ multiplex PCR, yet TCRdb's version contains in-frame clones alone and is incomplete. The table lists roughly 48,000 clones, about 88% of them singletons, with 0.95% to 1.2% in the top ten. The material sequenced was CD4+ or CD8+ T cells sorted from blood, taken in a trial of the OX40 agonist ivuxolimab. The receptors were gathered from an adult with an advanced solid tumor such as melanoma, head and neck, liver or kidney cancer.

The chain joins TRBV7-9 to TRBJ1-4; D perhaps matches TRBD1 (5 bases). Germline loops: CDR1 SEHNR, CDR2 FQNEAQ (reference sequence). This CDR3 is built from 16 residues. V lost 5 bases to trimming and J lost 3 bases, with 16 bases between them. The CDR3 spells CASSPQYGAANEKLFF. In DNA, the CDR3 is TGTGCCAGCAGCCCGCAGTATGGGGCGGCTAATGAAAAACTGTTTTTT.

The chain carries TRBV10-3 and TRBJ2-3; TRBD2 matches 10 bases. V gave up 5 bases and J gave up 1 base; unmatched junction bases: 6. The germline gives CDR1 ENHRY, CDR2 SYGVKD. This CDR3 is built from 16 residues. CDR3 amino acids: CAISQAGGLGTDTQYF. The DNA for the CDR3 is TGTGCCATCAGTCAAGCGGGGGGGCTTGGCACAGATACGCAGTATTTT.

The chain joins TRBV7-9 to TRBJ2-3; 8 nucleotides agree with TRBD1. The CDR3 length is 13 residues. CDR1 SEHNR and CDR2 FQNEAQ come from the germline V gene (reference sequence). The J segment lost 4 bases and the V segment lost 3 bases, leaving 0 bases of the junction unmatched. CDR3 nucleotide sequence: TGTGCCAGCAGCTTGACAGGGGCAGATACGCAGTATTTT. Its translation: CASSLTGADTQYF.

The V call is TRBV29-1, the J call TRBJ1-5; D unclear. CDR3 length: 14 amino acids. V lost 4 bases, J lost 0 bases, and 10 bases lay in between. Germline lookup yields CDR1 SQVTM and CDR2 ANQGSEA. The CDR3 bases are TGCAGCGTTGTAACCTCGAATAGCAATCAGCCCCAGCATTTT. It yields the protein CSVVTSNSNQPQHF.

V usage is TRBV5-1 and J usage is TRBJ2-3; 10 bases match TRBD2. With V trimmed by 0 bases and J by 4 bases, 8 bases remained unmatched. The germline V gene has CDR1 SGHRS and CDR2 YFSETQ. The length of the CDR3 is 17 residues. The CDR3 here is CASSLAVSSGSADTQYF. DNA of the CDR3: TGCGCCAGCAGCTTGGCCGTGTCTAGCGGGAGCGCAGATACGCAGTATTTT.

The CDR3 loop reads CASSSQTNYGYTF. The DNA for the CDR3 is TGTGCCAGCAGCTCCCAAACTAACTATGGCTACACCTTC. V and J are TRBV7-2 and TRBJ1-2, with unresolved D. V was trimmed by 4 bases and J by 0 bases, leaving 6 bases between them. The germline gives CDR1 SGHTA, CDR2 FQGNSA. The CDR3 extends over 13 amino acids.

This clone was counted a few times. The rearrangement links TRBV19 to TRBJ2-2; D is possibly TRBD2 (5 bases). V lost 4 bases, J lost 0 bases, and 9 bases lay in between. Germline lookup yields CDR1 LNHDA and CDR2 SQIVND (reference sequence). There are 15 residues in the CDR3. The CDR3 DNA is TGTGCCAGTAGTAGGCAGGAGGCGAACACCGGGGAGCTGTTTTTT. It codes for CASSRQEANTGELFF.

This chain joins TRBV6-6 and TRBJ1-2, with D perhaps matching TRBD1 (5 bases). This CDR3 region has 12 residues. The V end lost 7 bases, the J end lost 3 bases, and 9 bases lay between the germline ends. CDR1 and CDR2 from the germline V gene are MNHNY and SVGAGI (reference sequence). The CDR3 sequence is CASNPGDYGYTF. The CDR3 DNA reads TGTGCCAGCAACCCGGGGGACTATGGCTACACCTTC.

CDR3 protein: CAWIGSAGNSPLHF. CDR3 DNA sequence: TGTGCCTGGATAGGGTCGGCAGGAAATTCACCCCTCCACTTT. The J gene is TRBJ1-6, the V gene TRBV30; D unclear. The CDR3 runs to 14 residues. Germline V gene lookup returns CDR1 GTSNPN and CDR2 SVGIG (reference sequence). The V gene lost 4 bases and the J gene lost 7 bases, with 14 bases spanning the gap.

This chain connects TRBV28 to TRBJ1-1; possible D gene TRBD1, 5 bases. The ends were cut back, 4 bases at V and 8 bases at J, with 11 bases in the middle. The CDR3 sequence is 12 residues long. The germline gives CDR1 MDHEN, CDR2 SYDVKM. The CDR3 loop is CASSSGPTEAFF. CDR3 in DNA: TGTGCCAGCAGTTCGGGACCGACGGAAGCTTTCTTT.

The chain is built from TRBV29-1 and TRBJ2-3, with D maybe TRBD1 (5 bases). The CDR3 runs 12 residues. The germline V gene has CDR1 SQVTM and CDR2 ANQGSEA. The ends were cut back, 6 bases at V and 2 bases at J, with 9 bases in the middle. The CDR3 DNA is TGCAGCGTCAGGGTAAACACAGATACGCAGTATTTT. Protein: CSVRVNTDTQYF.

This chain uses TRBV7-2 with TRBJ2-7, with D perhaps matching TRBD2 (6 bases). Per the germline V gene, CDR1 is SGHTA and CDR2 is FQGNSA. Trimming pared 2 bases from V and 1 base from J, leaving 15 bases between. This CDR3 has 16 residues. CDR3 region: CASSLREYSQSYEQYF. Written as DNA, the CDR3 is TGTGCCAGCAGCTTACGGGAGTACAGTCAGTCCTACGAGCAGTACTTC.

The chain employs TRBV7-3 and TRBJ2-2; 15 nucleotides match TRBD2. The length of the CDR3 is 18 residues. Unmatched junction bases numbered 5, after V lost 5 bases and J lost 1 base. Germline CDR1 is SGHTA and CDR2 is FQGTGA. CDR3: CASSLAGLAGGNTGELFF. DNA for the CDR3: TGTGCCAGCAGCCTAGCGGGACTAGCGGGGGGGAACACCGGGGAGCTGTTTTTT. Complete variable domain (other parts from reference TRBV7-3 and TRBJ2-2): GAGVSQTPSNKVTEKGKYVELRCDPISGHTALYWYRQSLGQGPEFLIYFQGTGAADDSGLPNDRFFAVRPEGSVSTLKIQRTERGDSAVYLCASSLAGLAGGNTGELFFGEGSRLTVL.

V is TRBV5-5 and J is TRBJ2-2; TRBD2 matches at 10 bases. The CDR3 extends over 18 amino acids. With V trimmed by 0 bases and J by 8 bases, 13 bases remained unmatched. Germline CDR1 SGHKS, CDR2 YYEKEE (reference sequence). CDR3 coding DNA: TGTGCCAGCAGCTTGGGCCCCCTCCTAGCGGGAGTATGGGGGGAGCTGTTTTTT. Its protein product is CASSLGPLLAGVWGELFF. Full variable domain (outside the CDR3, taken from reference TRBV5-5 and TRBJ2-2): DAGVTQSPTHLIKTRGQQVTLRCSPISGHKSVSWYQQVLGQGPQFIFQYYEKEERGRGNFPDRFSARQFPNYSSELNVNALLLGDSALYLCASSLGPLLAGVWGELFFGEGSRLTVL.

The rearrangement links TRBV5-6 to TRBJ2-5, with D possibly being TRBD2 (5 bases). V was shortened by 5 bases and J by 9 bases, with 14 bases between the two germline ends. Germline V gene lookup returns CDR1 SGHDT and CDR2 YYEEEE. The CDR3 sequence is 12 residues long. The CDR3 sequence: CASRPGFGAQYF. The CDR3 DNA sequence: TGTGCCAGCAGGCCGGGCTTCGGGGCCCAGTACTTC.

The gene calls are TRBV5-5 and TRBJ2-1, with D unclear. Germline V gene sequence: CDR1 SGHKS, CDR2 YYEKEE (reference sequence). The CDR3 has 12 residues. Deletions cut 0 bases from V and 6 bases from J, with 4 bases between. CDR3 in amino acids: CASSLEFNEQFF. The CDR3, as DNA: TGTGCCAGCAGCTTGGAGTTCAATGAGCAGTTCTTC.

This chain links TRBV19 with TRBJ2-5, with D possibly being TRBD2 (5 bases). This CDR3 has 13 amino acids. The germline V and J ends were trimmed by 4 bases and 5 bases, with 11 bases remaining between them. Germline V gene sequence: CDR1 LNHDA, CDR2 SQIVND (reference sequence). CDR3 sequence reads: CASSKRAGETQYF. In DNA, the CDR3 is TGTGCCAGTAGTAAGAGGGCCGGGGAGACCCAGTACTTC.

The table lists this clone with a few counts. This chain links TRBV7-8 with TRBJ1-2; no clear D gene. The V gene's germline CDR1 is SGHVS and CDR2 FQNEAQ. Trimming left V 5 bases short and J 0 bases short, with 10 bases between. The CDR3 extends over 14 amino acids. This chain's CDR3 is CASSLAETNYGYTF. CDR3 nucleotides: TGTGCCAGCAGCCTGGCAGAGACTAACTATGGCTACACCTTC.

This rearrangement joins TRBV6-6 to TRBJ2-1; D not certain. Trimming left V 0 bases short and J 6 bases short, with 9 bases between. CDR3 length equals 14 residues. Germline V CDR1 and CDR2: MNHNY, SVGAGI (reference sequence). In DNA form, the CDR3 reads TGTGCCAGCAGTTACTCCGCCCACAGCAATGAGCAGTTCTTC. Its protein is CASSYSAHSNEQFF.

The V gene is TRBV19, the J gene TRBJ1-4; tentative D call: TRBD1 (5 bases). The germline V gene encodes CDR1 LNHDA and CDR2 SQIVND (reference sequence). There are 16 residues in the CDR3. V was shortened by 1 base and J by 5 bases, with 14 bases between the two germline ends. For the CDR3, the DNA is TGTGCCAGTAGTATAGGGCGAGACAGCTCGAATGAAAAACTGTTTTTT. As protein: CASSIGRDSSNEKLFF.

The chain links TRBV27 to TRBJ1-2, with a possible D match to TRBD1 (5 bases). The germline gives CDR1 MNHEY, CDR2 SMNVEV (reference sequence). The CDR3 has 17 residues. Trimming shortened V by 7 bases and J by 6 bases, and 27 bases separated the two germline ends. The CDR3 protein is CASNPDQGGRALDGYTF. CDR3 DNA: TGTGCCAGCAATCCCGATCAGGGCGGTAGAGCCCTGGATGGCTACACCTTC.

V gene TRBV7-9 combines with J gene TRBJ1-4; D is unclear. Trimming shortened V by 1 base and J by 7 bases, and 7 bases separated the two germline ends. The CDR3 length is 13 residues. CDR1 and CDR2 from the germline V gene are SEHNR and FQNEAQ (reference sequence). CDR3 nucleotides: TGTGCCAGCAGCTTAGTTACGGGTGAAAAACTGTTTTTT. Its protein is CASSLVTGEKLFF.

The V gene is TRBV27, the J gene TRBJ2-6; 8 bases align to TRBD1. The germline V gene encodes CDR1 MNHEY and CDR2 SMNVEV (reference sequence). Trimming removed 5 bases from V and 0 bases from J; junction bases left unmatched: 9. This CDR3 is 18 amino acids long. The CDR3 DNA reads TGTGCCAGCAGTATTCAGGGGGCGTGGGGCTCTGGGGCCAACGTCCTGACTTTC. It specifies CASSIQGAWGSGANVLTF.

The genes are TRBV28 and TRBJ1-6; D is uncertain. V was cut by 3 bases and J by 7 bases, with 10 bases left in between. Germline CDR1 MDHEN, CDR2 SYDVKM. This CDR3 has 14 amino acids. The CDR3 DNA reads TGTGCCAGCAGTTTCCTAGCAGTCAATTCACCCCTCCACTTT. Amino acids: CASSFLAVNSPLHF.

The rearrangement uses TRBV5-1 and TRBJ2-7, with 9 bases fitting TRBD2. The germline gives CDR1 SGHRS, CDR2 YFSETQ. V shed 0 bases, J shed 2 bases, and the junction held 6 bases outside the gene matches. This CDR3 comprises 16 residues. The CDR3 sequence: CASSLALAGPAYEQYF. DNA of the CDR3: TGCGCCAGCAGCTTGGCCCTAGCGGGACCGGCCTACGAGCAGTACTTC.

The V and J genes are TRBV5-1 and TRBJ2-1; 12 bases match TRBD2. This CDR3 comprises 15 residues. Germline values: CDR1 SGHRS, CDR2 YFSETQ. The V segment lost 4 bases and the J segment 8 bases; nucleotides outside the gene matches: 7. The DNA of the CDR3 is TGCGCCAGCAGCCTAGCGGGGGGGCCTATAGATGAGCAGTTCTTC. It yields the protein CASSLAGGPIDEQFF. Full variable domain (rest looked up from reference TRBV5-1 and TRBJ2-1): KAGVTQTPRYLIKTRGQQVTLSCSPISGHRSVSWYQQTPGQGLQFLFEYFSETQRNKGNFPGRFSGRQFSNSRSEMNVSTLELGDSALYLCASSLAGGPIDEQFFGPGTRLTVL.

This clone has more than one count but fewer than ten. The chain couples TRBV19 to TRBJ2-3; 8 bases are shared with TRBD1. Per germline, CDR1 LNHDA and CDR2 SQIVND (reference sequence). This CDR3 is built from 17 residues. Trimming removed 4 bases from V and 2 bases from J; junction bases left unmatched: 11. As DNA, the CDR3 is TGTGCCAGTAGTACTCAGGGGGCTTTAATGATCACAGATACGCAGTATTTT. Translation gives CASSTQGALMITDTQYF.

This clone appeared a few times. The rearrangement uses TRBV7-9 and TRBJ1-2; 7 bases match TRBD1. The CDR3 sequence is 14 residues long. Germline lookup yields CDR1 SEHNR and CDR2 FQNEAQ (reference sequence). V shed 4 bases, J shed 1 base, and the junction held 3 bases outside the gene matches. CDR3 DNA: TGTGCCAGCAGCTCACAGGGGTTTAACTATGGCTACACCTTC. Its protein is CASSSQGFNYGYTF.

This clone was detected only once. The J gene is TRBJ2-5, the V gene TRBV4-1; D is tentatively TRBD1 or TRBD2 (6 bases each). Germline V gene lookup returns CDR1 MGHRA and CDR2 YSYEKL. This CDR3 is built from 16 residues. V was pared by 0 bases and J by 4 bases, with 15 bases between. CDR3 sequence (DNA): TGCGCCAGCAGCCAAGATCAATCGGGGGCTCGAGAGACCCAGTACTTC. Protein: CASSQDQSGARETQYF.

This clone was observed a handful of times. The chain couples TRBV7-2 to TRBJ2-5; D perhaps matches TRBD2 (5 bases). The V end was cut by 1 base, the J end by 3 bases, with 9 bases between. Germline V CDR1 and CDR2: SGHTA, FQGNSA. The CDR3 runs to 14 residues. The CDR3 region is CASSLEPGKETQYF. DNA for the CDR3: TGTGCCAGCAGCTTAGAGCCGGGAAAAGAGACCCAGTACTTC.

This clone occurred once. V and J are TRBV4-3 and TRBJ2-1; TRBD1 or TRBD2 may be the D gene (5 bases each). The CDR3 length is 13 residues. V shed 11 bases and J shed 1 base, with 12 bases lying between them. Germline assignment: CDR1 LGHNA and CDR2 YSLEER. This CDR3 is CASGTESYNEQFF. The CDR3 DNA reads TGCGCCTCTGGGACGGAGTCCTACAATGAGCAGTTCTTC.

The CDR3 coding sequence is TGTGCCAGCAAAAACCCAGGGTCGACTAATGAAAAACTGTTTTTT. As protein: CASKNPGSTNEKLFF. This rearrangement joins TRBV6-5 to TRBJ1-4; weak D call: TRBD1 (5 bases). Per germline, CDR1 MNHEY and CDR2 SVGAGI. This CDR3 is 15 amino acids long. V was cut by 7 bases and J by 2 bases, with 14 bases left in between.